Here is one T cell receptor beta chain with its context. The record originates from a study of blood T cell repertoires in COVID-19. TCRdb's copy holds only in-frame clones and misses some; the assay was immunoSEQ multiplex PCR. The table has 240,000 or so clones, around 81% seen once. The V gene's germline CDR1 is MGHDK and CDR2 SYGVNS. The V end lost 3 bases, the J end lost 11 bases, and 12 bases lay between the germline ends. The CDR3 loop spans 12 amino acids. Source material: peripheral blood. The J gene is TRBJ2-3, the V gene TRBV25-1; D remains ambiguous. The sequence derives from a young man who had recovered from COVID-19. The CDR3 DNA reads TGTGCCAGCAGTGATTATATGGCCCGGCAGTATTTT. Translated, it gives CASSDYMARQYF.